The sequence of this T cell receptor (beta chain) was determined in a study of T cells in women clearing cervical HPV infection. Across the whole study: Case blood was drawn when the lesion was first found; control blood after infection became undetectable. Study-level results: Richness plus V gene abundances separated cases from controls with AUC around 0.79. Cases carried less TRBV6-7 than controls: 0.11% versus 0.16%. Each sample's T-cell count was unknown, possibly confounding richness.

Only in-frame clones appear in the TCRdb table, and some are missing; sequencing was by immunoSEQ multiplex PCR. This table holds approximately 39,000 clones. CDR1 is GTSNPN and CDR2 is SVGIG in the germline V gene (reference sequence). The CDR3 totals 13 residues. Trimming took 5 bases from V and 2 from J, leaving 11 bases between them. About this clone: As yet, its antigen is unknown. The read ends 3 residues early relative to the CDR3; the germline J gene fills the gap.

The chain uses TRBV30 and TRBJ2-3, with D tentatively TRBD1 (6 bases). This clonotype originated in a woman between 18 and 70 years old with a cervical HPV16 infection that either progressed to CIN3+ or cleared (not recorded which). Sequencing input: blood buffy coat. The CDR3 here is CAWGGRSTDTQYF. CDR3 DNA (partial): TGTGCCTGGGGGGGCCGTTCCACAGATACG.